This T cell receptor (beta chain) emerged from a study of blood T cell repertoires in COVID-19. Study context: PBMCs, B-cell-depleted T cells, or T cells provided the cDNA or gDNA that made up the material.

The Seattle site enrolled patients during active infection and followed them longitudinally. Original processing methods: By means of reference gene primer amplification, nucleated cell counts were estimated. The method was immunoSEQ multiplex PCR; TCRdb's version includes in-frame clones alone and lacks a portion of them. That table gives V, J and clone size, and the DNA gave D and trimming. Here the sample spans under 400,000 clones, approximately 87% being singletons. This receptor was taken from a woman in her twenties or thirties with COVID-19, enrolled during active disease. The material sequenced was peripheral blood.

CDR3 sequence reads: CASSQYGDRGQGEQYF. The CDR3 bases are TGCGCCAGCAGCCAATATGGGGACAGGGGGCAAGGTGAGCAGTACTTC. The rearrangement links TRBV4-1 to TRBJ2-7; 12 bases fit TRBD1. V was pared by 2 bases and J by 7 bases, with 9 bases of the junction left unmatched. The germline CDR1 and CDR2 sequences are MGHRA and YSYEKL. The length of the CDR3 is 16 residues.